The 9 T cell receptor beta chains listed next were all sequenced from one sample in a study of blood T cell repertoires in COVID-19. Measured with immunoSEQ multiplex PCR; TCRdb has only the in-frame clones, and not every one. The sample includes around 280,000 clones, around 85% of them seen just once. The sample was PBMCs or T cells enriched from blood (not recorded which). Receptors were obtained from a woman aged 40 to 49 who had recovered from COVID-19.

The CDR3 protein is CASAFGQGVEAFF. In nucleotides, the CDR3 is TGTGCCAGCGCCTTTGGACAGGGAGTTGAAGCTTTCTTT. The J gene is TRBJ1-1, the V gene TRBV6-5, with 8 bases aligning to TRBD1. This CDR3 has 13 residues. Per the germline V gene, CDR1 is MNHEY and CDR2 is SVGAGI. V was clipped by 8 bases and J by 7 bases; unmatched bases: 9.

The chain recombines TRBV6-9 with TRBJ2-5; TRBD2 is a possible D gene (5 bases). The CDR3 runs to 16 residues. Germline V gene data show CDR1 as MNHGY and CDR2 as SVAAGI. Trimming removed 4 bases from V and 5 bases from J, with 20 bases in between. Here the CDR3 DNA reads TGTGCCAGCAGTTTCGAGACGGACGGGGTCGAGGAGACCCAGTACTTC. This gives the protein CASSFETDGVEETQYF.

The chain joins TRBV7-9 to TRBJ2-1; 9 bases are a match to TRBD1. Germline trimming cut 8 bases from V and 4 bases from J; bases unmatched to any gene: 12. The V gene's germline CDR1 is SEHNR and CDR2 FQNEAQ (reference sequence). The CDR3 is made up of 16 amino acids. The CDR3 coding sequence is TGTGCCAGCGGACCTCACAGGGGGCCTGGGTACAATGAGCAGTTCTTC. It encodes CASGPHRGPGYNEQFF.

This clone occurred once. The chain carries TRBV9 and TRBJ2-1; a possible D gene is TRBD2 (5 bases). This CDR3 is built from 14 residues. Trimming took off 5 bases at V and 6 bases at J, with 15 bases between the two ends. Germline lookup yields CDR1 SGDLS and CDR2 YYNGEE. The CDR3 spells CASSLEFRGNEQFF. CDR3 DNA sequence: TGTGCCAGCAGTCTAGAGTTTCGGGGCAATGAGCAGTTCTTC. Complete variable domain (other parts from reference TRBV9 and TRBJ2-1): DSGVTQTPKHLITATGQRVTLRCSPRSGDLSVYWYQQSLDQGLQFLIQYYNGEERAKGNILERFSAQQFPDLHSELNLSSLELGDSALYFCASSLEFRGNEQFFGPGTRLTVL.

The chain recombines TRBV7-2 with TRBJ2-7; D may be TRBD1 (6 bases). V gave up 8 bases and J gave up 1 base, with 27 bases separating them. There are 18 residues in the CDR3. Germline V lookup: CDR1 SGHTA, CDR2 FQGNSA. The CDR3 here is CASPTPLPGTPNSYEQYF. CDR3 DNA sequence: TGTGCCAGCCCCACTCCCCTACCTGGGACACCCAATTCCTACGAGCAGTACTTC. Together with reference TRBV7-2 and TRBJ2-7, the CDR3 gives the full variable domain: GAGVSQSPSNKVTEKGKDVELRCDPISGHTALYWYRQSLGQGLEFLIYFQGNSAPDKSGLPSDRFSAERTGGSVSTLTIQRTQQEDSAVYLCASPTPLPGTPNSYEQYFGPGTRLTVT.

J is TRBJ2-1 and V is TRBV6-2 or TRBV6-3; 8 bases agree with TRBD2. The J segment lost 8 bases and the V segment lost 2 bases, leaving 8 bases of the junction unmatched. The germline V gene encodes CDR1 MNHEY and CDR2 SVGEGT. The CDR3 spans 15 residues. The CDR3, as DNA: TGTGCCAGCAGTTACCTGGCGGGAGGCACGGATGAGCAGTTCTTC. This translates into CASSYLAGGTDEQFF.

The chain joins TRBV10-3 to TRBJ2-7; the D is unclear. Germline V lookup: CDR1 ENHRY, CDR2 SYGVKD. The V gene lost 0 bases and the J gene lost 3 bases, with 12 bases spanning the gap. The CDR3 length is 15 residues. For the CDR3, the DNA is TGTGCCATCAGTGAGTCTGACTCCCTAATCTACGAGCAGTACTTC. Translation gives CAISESDSLIYEQYF.

This chain uses TRBV18 with TRBJ1-4; D is possibly TRBD1 (5 bases). Trimming removed 3 bases at V and 5 bases at J, with 10 bases between. Germline-derived CDR1 and CDR2 are KGHSH and LQKENI. The CDR3 totals 14 residues. This CDR3 is CASSPVKGNEKLFF. The DNA for the CDR3 is TGTGCCAGCTCACCGGTAAAGGGGAATGAAAAACTGTTTTTT. The entire variable domain, with the rest obtained from reference TRBV18 and TRBJ1-4, is as follows: NAGVMQNPRHLVRRRGQEARLRCSPMKGHSHVYWYRQLPEEGLKFMVYLQKENIIDESGMPKERFSAEFPKEGPSILRIQQVVRGDSAAYFCASSPVKGNEKLFFGSGTQLSVL.

The table lists this clone with a count of one. The rearrangement joins TRBV28 to TRBJ2-5; 7 bases match TRBD2. Germline trimming cut 1 base from V and 5 bases from J; bases unmatched to any gene: 13. The CDR3 has 17 amino acids. CDR1 and CDR2 (germline): MDHEN, SYDVKM. The CDR3 spells CASSLLGQGLMGETQYF. CDR3 DNA: TGTGCCAGCAGTTTATTAGGGCAGGGACTAATGGGGGAGACCCAGTACTTC.